Below are 10 T cell receptor beta chains sequenced from a single sample in a study of human T cells and chemical hapten exposure (dated by TCRdb to 2020 to 2023). The time point label of this sample denotes: patch test 1, 2 weeks after DPC sensitization. Per the publication, the treatment or condition label means: therapeutic diphenylcyclopropenone sensitization with weekly scalp DPC. The library was obtained by RACE. This sample was sequenced with a NextSeq 500. In-frame beta chains were kept once TCRdb had trimmed the public reads at Q25 with fastp and called clones with MiXCR. Duplicate CDR3 protein sequences are folded into a single record with the most common DNA and genes. For this sample the table gives around 99,000 distinct CDR3 sequences, of which around 11% were detected only once. The biggest ten clones account for 2% to 2.5% of the sample. The sample was whole blood, taken in connection with sensitization to the hapten diphenylcyclopropenone (DPC). These receptors were taken from a woman in her thirties or forties with alopecia areata. Some clones in this sample may be carry-over from other donors' samples.

The V and J genes are TRBV11-3 and TRBJ2-1, with 10 bases fitting TRBD1. Germline values: CDR1 SGHNT, CDR2 YENEEA. CDR3 length: 16 amino acids. Germline trimming cut 5 bases from V and 3 bases from J; bases unmatched to any gene: 7. The CDR3 reads CASSPRQGAGYNEQFF. In nucleotides, the CDR3 is TGTGCCAGCAGCCCAAGACAGGGGGCGGGCTACAATGAGCAGTTCTTC.

This clonotype was picked up a small number of times. J is TRBJ2-7 and V is TRBV7-2; 7 positions match TRBD2. The CDR3 contains 14 residues. J lost 2 bases, V lost 1 base, and 2 bases had no gene match. Germline-derived CDR1 and CDR2 are SGHTA and FQGNSA. The CDR3 region is CASSLGAGAYEQYF. Written as DNA, the CDR3 is TGTGCCAGCAGCTTAGGGGCGGGAGCCTACGAGCAGTACTTC.

The chain employs TRBV21-1 and TRBJ1-5. TRBV21-1 counts as a pseudogene. The CDR3 is made up of 16 amino acids. The CDR3 DNA sequence: TGTGCCAGCAGCAAAGTCCTTCCGGCAGTCAATCAGCCCCAGCATTTT. As protein: CASSKVLPAVNQPQHF.

V gene TRBV29-1 combines with J gene TRBJ2-5; either TRBD1 or TRBD2 may supply D (5 bases each). Trimming stripped 5 bases from V and 3 bases from J, with 19 bases between. The CDR3 is made up of 15 amino acids. Per germline, CDR1 SQVTM and CDR2 ANQGSEA. The chain's CDR3 is CSVTRWGSAEETQYF. The DNA for the CDR3 is TGCAGCGTTACGCGATGGGGGAGTGCAGAAGAGACCCAGTACTTC.

The chain joins TRBV6-2 or TRBV6-3 to TRBJ1-2; D may be TRBD1 (6 bases). The CDR3 is 13 residues long. Trimming took off 4 bases at V and 3 bases at J, with 9 bases between the two ends. Germline V gene sequence: CDR1 MNHEY, CDR2 SVGEGT. The CDR3 region has the DNA TGTGCCAGCAGTTCGGACAGACACTATGGCTACACCTTC. The encoded protein is CASSSDRHYGYTF.

This clonotype has just a few counts. CDR3 protein: CASSTNPEALEQFF. DNA of the CDR3: TGTGCCAGCAGCACCAATCCCGAGGCACTTGAGCAGTTCTTC. The chain is built from TRBV9 and TRBJ2-1, with D unresolved. This CDR3 is 14 amino acids long. Trimming pared 4 bases from V and 9 bases from J, leaving 17 bases between. Germline loops: CDR1 SGDLS, CDR2 YYNGEE.

V usage is TRBV20-1 and J usage is TRBJ2-1; a possible D gene is TRBD2 (6 bases). CDR3 size: 14 residues. Per the germline V gene, CDR1 is DFQATT and CDR2 is SNEGSKA (reference sequence). The germline V and J ends were trimmed by 2 bases and 5 bases, with 13 bases remaining between them. The CDR3 spells CSARSGTHNNEQFF. The CDR3 region has the DNA TGCAGTGCTAGATCCGGGACTCACAACAATGAGCAGTTCTTC.

The chain recombines TRBV7-9 with TRBJ2-1; D not certain. Trimming removed 5 bases from V and 4 bases from J, with 18 bases in between. Germline CDR1 reads SEHNR; CDR2 reads FQNEAQ (reference sequence). This CDR3 is 16 amino acids long. The CDR3 DNA sequence: TGTGCCAGCAGCCACACGACTCGATTAGCTTACAATGAGCAGTTCTTC. This codes for CASSHTTRLAYNEQFF.

J is TRBJ2-3 and V is TRBV7-8, with TRBD2 identical over 11 bases. This CDR3 has 16 residues. With V trimmed by 8 bases and J by 6 bases, 13 bases remained unmatched. The germline V gene has CDR1 SGHVS and CDR2 FQNEAQ. CDR3 DNA sequence: TGTGCCAGCGGCCCCGCCACTAGCGGGAGAACGGATACGCAGTATTTT. Amino acid sequence: CASGPATSGRTDTQYF.

This clonotype was seen a handful of times. V is TRBV6-1 and J is TRBJ1-6; maybe TRBD1 (5 bases). This CDR3 has 11 amino acids. Germline CDR1 and CDR2: MNHNS and SASEGT. V lost 8 bases, J lost 10 bases, and 9 bases lay in between. CDR3 region: CASGHPSPLHF. Written as DNA, the CDR3 is TGTGCCAGCGGACACCCCTCACCCCTCCACTTT.